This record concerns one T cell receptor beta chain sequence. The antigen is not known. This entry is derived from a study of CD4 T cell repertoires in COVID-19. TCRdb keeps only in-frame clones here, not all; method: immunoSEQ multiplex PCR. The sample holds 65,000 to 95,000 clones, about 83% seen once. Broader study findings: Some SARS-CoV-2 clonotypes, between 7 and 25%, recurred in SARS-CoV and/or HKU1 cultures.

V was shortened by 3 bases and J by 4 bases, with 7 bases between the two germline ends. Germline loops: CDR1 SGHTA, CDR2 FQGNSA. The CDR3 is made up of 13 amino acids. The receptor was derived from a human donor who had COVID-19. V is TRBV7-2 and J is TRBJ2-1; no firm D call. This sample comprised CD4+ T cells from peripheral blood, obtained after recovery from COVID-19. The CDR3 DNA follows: TGTGCCAGCAGCTTCGGCCGATACAATGAGCAGTTCTTC. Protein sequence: CASSFGRYNEQFF. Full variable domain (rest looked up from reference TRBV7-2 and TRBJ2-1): GAGVSQSPSNKVTEKGKDVELRCDPISGHTALYWYRQSLGQGLEFLIYFQGNSAPDKSGLPSDRFSAERTGGSVSTLTIQRTQQEDSAVYLCASSFGRYNEQFFGPGTRLTVL.